Sequencing of this TCR beta chain was carried out in a study of beta chain features in type 1 diabetes. Study-level findings and limits: Short templates might get an advantage during PCR, and this would be equal in patients and controls. Among all four CD4+ subsets, Type 1 diabetes patients had TCRB CDR3s that were moderately but significantly shorter. Any HLA effect on TCRB rearrangement was left unresolved by small sub-analyses.

Trimming stripped 5 bases from V and 5 bases from J, with 9 bases between. In germline, CDR1 is DFQATT, CDR2 SNEGSKA (reference sequence). This CDR3 spans 11 amino acids. A note on this clone: Antigen unknown.

Reverse transcription of all isolated RNA meant that expressed TCRB transcripts were sequenced. The table came from immunoSEQ multiplex PCR; TCRdb's copy has only in-frame clones and leaves some out. Among about 900,000 clones listed, roughly 15% were seen once. The sequence was collected from a woman aged 18 to 35 in good health. The sequenced sample was naive CD4+ T cells from blood. This rearrangement joins TRBV20-1 to TRBJ2-5; D remains ambiguous. As DNA, the CDR3 is TGCAGTGCTGGGCAGATGGAGACCCAGTACTTC. Amino acids: CSAGQMETQYF.